These 31 T cell receptor beta chains share one sample of origin, sequenced in a study of shared T cell receptors in the human thymus (dated by TCRdb to the early 2020s). Libraries were built with the immunoSEQ multiplex PCR assay. The table comes from immuneACCESS by way of TCRdb, which keeps in-frame sequences with V and J called. Part of the clones is missing from these tables; in studies checked, under half for an unresolved V gene and the rest for unknown reasons. Counted in this sample were over 650,000 clones; over 75% of them appeared once. Just under 0.0095% of the sample is taken by the ten largest. The same sample was also studied in work on human thymus T cells.

The sequenced sample was thymocytes. The receptors originated from a boy less than two years old with a congenital heart defect. Donor details come from another sample of the same person, matched by shared clones.

This clone is a singleton in its sample. The rearrangement uses TRBV15 and TRBJ1-3, with a weak D call TRBD1 (5 bases). With 1 base removed from V and 0 bases from J, the gap between germline ends came to 25 bases. The CDR3 length is 21 residues. Germline V gives CDR1 LNHNV, CDR2 YYDKDF (reference sequence). CDR3 nucleotide sequence: TGTGCCACCAGCAGAGGCCGGGGGGACTTACCGTTTGGAGGCTCTGGAAACACCATATATTTT. Translation: CATSRGRGDLPFGGSGNTIYF.

This chain connects TRBV12-5 to TRBJ2-3; a weak D match, TRBD2 (6 bases). The CDR3 extends over 12 amino acids. Germline values: CDR1 LGHNT, CDR2 FRNRAP. The CDR3 DNA reads as TGTGCGATTAGCGGACCCACAGATACGCAGTATTTT. Translated: CAISGPTDTQYF. The full variable domain, in which reference TRBV12-5 and TRBJ2-3 provide the parts outside the CDR3, is DARVTQTPRHKVTEMGQEVTMRCQPILGHNTVFWYRQTMMQGLELLAYFRNRAPLDDSGMPKDRFSAEMPDATLATLKIQPSEPRDSAVYFCAISGPTDTQYFGPGTRLTVL.

The J gene is TRBJ2-6, the V gene TRBV19; no clear D. Trimming removed 8 bases at V and 0 bases at J, with 11 bases between. This CDR3 comprises 15 residues. Germline V gene lookup returns CDR1 LNHDA and CDR2 SQIVND (reference sequence). DNA of the CDR3: TGTGCCAGTCGTGGTGTAGACTCTGGGGCCAACGTCCTGACTTTC. Its protein is CASRGVDSGANVLTF.

V and J are TRBV27 and TRBJ2-3; TRBD1 might be the D (5 bases). The germline V and J ends were trimmed by 5 bases and 1 base, with 22 bases remaining between them. The CDR3 has 18 residues. Germline V gene lookup returns CDR1 MNHEY and CDR2 SMNVEV (reference sequence). In DNA form, the CDR3 reads TGTGCCAGCAGTCAAAAGGTGGGGCTAGATCCGGGCACAGATACGCAGTATTTT. Translation gives CASSQKVGLDPGTDTQYF.

The chain uses TRBV29-1 and TRBJ1-4, with D perhaps TRBD1 (6 bases). Germline V CDR1 and CDR2: SQVTM, ANQGSEA. CDR3 length equals 14 residues. Trimming took 7 bases from V and 7 from J, leaving 19 bases between them. CDR3 residues: CSASRGRLLEKLFF. The CDR3 nucleotides are TGCAGCGCCTCCAGGGGACGGCTTCTTGAAAAACTGTTTTTT.

This clone was counted a single time. The V and J genes are TRBV5-1 and TRBJ1-1; D is possibly TRBD1 (6 bases). There are 15 residues in the CDR3. V was trimmed by 3 bases and J by 1 base, leaving 13 bases between them. Germline loops: CDR1 SGHRS, CDR2 YFSETQ. The CDR3 is CASSSYRVGNTEAFF. The CDR3 DNA sequence: TGCGCCAGCAGCTCTTACAGGGTCGGGAACACTGAAGCTTTCTTT.

The chain combines TRBV25-1 with TRBJ2-7, with a tentative D call TRBD2 (7 bases). The V gene lost 8 bases and the J gene lost 6 bases, with 17 bases spanning the gap. The CDR3 loop spans 13 amino acids. CDR1 and CDR2 from the germline V gene are MGHDK and SYGVNS. The CDR3 nucleotides read TGTGCCAGCGGGGGGGGCCAGATGCGCGAGCAGTACTTC. Protein: CASGGGQMREQYF.

This clone showed up just once. The chain couples TRBV2 to TRBJ2-2; a weak D match, TRBD2 (5 bases). The CDR3 covers 14 residues. Looked up from germline, CDR1 is SNHLY and CDR2 is FYNNEI. Trimming took off 6 bases at V and 4 bases at J, with 12 bases between the two ends. CDR3 coding DNA: TGTGCCAGCAGAGACGGGATCCTCACCGGGGAGCTGTTTTTT. Translating it yields CASRDGILTGELFF. Full variable domain (remainder filled in from reference TRBV2 and TRBJ2-2): EPEVTQTPSHQVTQMGQEVILRCVPISNHLYFYWYRQILGQKVEFLVSFYNNEISEKSEIFDDQFSVERPDGSNFTLKIRSTKLEDSAMYFCASRDGILTGELFFGEGSRLTVL.

The rearrangement uses TRBV27 and TRBJ1-3, with D hard to call. Per germline, CDR1 MNHEY and CDR2 SMNVEV (reference sequence). The V gene lost 4 bases and the J gene lost 0 bases, with 13 bases spanning the gap. This CDR3 contains 16 residues. The CDR3: CASSWVRYYSGNTIYF. In DNA, the CDR3 is TGTGCCAGCAGTTGGGTACGATACTACTCTGGAAACACCATATATTTT.

The chain carries TRBV4-3 and TRBJ2-2, with D possibly matching TRBD1 (5 bases). Germline values: CDR1 LGHNA, CDR2 YSLEER. The germline V and J ends were trimmed by 1 base and 3 bases, with 6 bases remaining between them. The CDR3 totals 14 residues. The CDR3 loop is CASSQVGHTGELFF. The CDR3 region has the DNA TGCGCCAGCAGCCAAGTGGGGCACACCGGGGAGCTGTTTTTT.

The chain is built from TRBV2 and TRBJ1-5; the D gene is possibly TRBD1 (6 bases). Germline V gene sequence: CDR1 SNHLY, CDR2 FYNNEI. The CDR3 is made up of 13 amino acids. The V and J ends lost 11 bases and 2 bases respectively, with 13 bases between them. CDR3 DNA: TGTGCCCGAGGGGGGGGCGGCAATCAGCCCCAGCATTTT. It is translated as CARGGGGNQPQHF.

Here the CDR3 reads CASSQVVPSYEQYF. The CDR3 DNA is TGCGCCAGCAGCCAAGTGGTTCCTAGCTACGAGCAGTACTTC. This chain joins TRBV4-3 and TRBJ2-7, with D hard to call. V lost 1 base and J lost 3, with 10 bases in between. There are 14 residues in the CDR3. Germline values: CDR1 LGHNA, CDR2 YSLEER.

The chain's CDR3 is CAIAAAKTYEQYF. In DNA, the CDR3 is TGTGCCATCGCGGCGGCCAAAACCTACGAGCAGTACTTC. J is TRBJ2-7 and V is TRBV10-3; no clear D gene. CDR1 is ENHRY, CDR2 SYGVKD, per germline. V shed 8 bases and J shed 2 bases, with 13 bases lying between them. The CDR3 loop spans 13 amino acids.

V and J are TRBV9 and TRBJ2-5, with TRBD2 matching 9 bases. The V and J ends lost 0 bases and 0 bases, in that order; junction bases with no gene match: 6. The CDR3 sequence is 17 residues long. Per the germline V gene, CDR1 is SGDLS and CDR2 is YYNGEE. The CDR3 here is CASSVGRGGSYQETQYF. CDR3 coding DNA: TGTGCCAGCAGCGTAGGGCGGGGGGGCTCCTACCAAGAGACCCAGTACTTC.

J is TRBJ2-7 and V is TRBV12-5, with 7 bases identical to TRBD1. V lost 0 bases to trimming and J lost 3 bases; unmatched junction nucleotides: 8. CDR1 LGHNT and CDR2 FRNRAP come from the germline V gene. The CDR3 length is 16 residues. The CDR3 region is CASGLVSRDRHYEQYF. The CDR3 DNA reads as TGTGCTAGTGGTTTGGTTTCCCGGGACAGACACTACGAGCAGTACTTC. Looking up the rest from reference TRBV12-5 and TRBJ2-7 gives the full variable domain: DARVTQTPRHKVTEMGQEVTMRCQPILGHNTVFWYRQTMMQGLELLAYFRNRAPLDDSGMPKDRFSAEMPDATLATLKIQPSEPRDSAVYFCASGLVSRDRHYEQYFGPGTRLTVT.

V is TRBV29-1 and J is TRBJ2-2, with 8 bases fitting TRBD1. V lost 6 bases to trimming and J lost 6 bases; unmatched junction nucleotides: 3. This CDR3 is built from 12 residues. Germline CDR1 reads SQVTM; CDR2 reads ANQGSEA. The CDR3 sequence is CSVLQGAGELFF. In DNA, the CDR3 is TGCAGCGTGCTACAGGGGGCCGGGGAGCTGTTTTTT.

V usage is TRBV29-1 and J usage is TRBJ1-4, with 10 positions matching TRBD1. Per germline, CDR1 SQVTM and CDR2 ANQGSEA. Germline trimming cut 2 bases from V and 1 base from J; bases unmatched to any gene: 7. The CDR3 consists of 17 residues. This chain's CDR3 is CSVEHRDRGQTNEKLFF. CDR3 in DNA: TGCAGCGTTGAACACCGGGACAGGGGACAAACTAATGAAAAACTGTTTTTT.

The chain is built from TRBV4-1 and TRBJ2-7, with 9 bases fitting TRBD1. Germline-derived CDR1 and CDR2 are MGHRA and YSYEKL. This CDR3 region has 15 residues. The ends lost 4 bases at V and 6 bases at J; junction bases unmatched: 10. CDR3 coding DNA: TGCGCCAGCAGCCGGGAGACAGGGGGAAGCGGCGAGCAGTACTTC. Translating it yields CASSRETGGSGEQYF.

The V call is TRBV19, the J call TRBJ2-7, with TRBD2 matching 8 bases. V gave up 3 bases and J gave up 7 bases; unmatched junction bases: 8. Germline values: CDR1 LNHDA, CDR2 SQIVND (reference sequence). The CDR3 runs to 14 residues. The CDR3 reads CASSISAGGREQYF. CDR3 DNA sequence: TGTGCCAGTAGTATTTCGGCGGGAGGTCGAGAGCAGTACTTC.

The chain carries TRBV5-1 and TRBJ2-3; 9 bases align to TRBD2. The ends lost 0 bases at V and 5 bases at J; junction bases unmatched: 7. Germline values: CDR1 SGHRS, CDR2 YFSETQ. The CDR3 is 16 amino acids. CDR3 sequence reads: CASSLVVAGGLDTQYF. For the CDR3, the DNA is TGCGCCAGCAGCTTGGTGGTGGCGGGAGGGCTAGATACGCAGTATTTT. Variable domain in full (rest from reference TRBV5-1 and TRBJ2-3): KAGVTQTPRYLIKTRGQQVTLSCSPISGHRSVSWYQQTPGQGLQFLFEYFSETQRNKGNFPGRFSGRQFSNSRSEMNVSTLELGDSALYLCASSLVVAGGLDTQYFGPGTRLTVL.

This clone was seen once. The chain uses TRBV4-3 and TRBJ2-2; D is perhaps TRBD1 (6 bases). Deletions cut 0 bases from V and 3 bases from J, with 11 bases between. Germline V CDR1 and CDR2: LGHNA, YSLEER. The CDR3 is 16 amino acids. CDR3 in amino acids: CASSQEKQGYTGELFF. CDR3 DNA: TGCGCCAGCAGCCAAGAGAAACAGGGCTACACCGGGGAGCTGTTTTTT.

J is TRBJ2-7 and V is TRBV5-4; D call uncertain. The V gene's germline CDR1 is SGHNT and CDR2 YYREEE (reference sequence). Trimming removed 0 bases at V and 0 bases at J, with 7 bases between. This CDR3 comprises 14 residues. CDR3 in amino acids: CASSLESVSYEQYF. CDR3 nucleotides: TGTGCCAGCAGCTTGGAATCAGTCTCCTACGAGCAGTACTTC.

The chain has TRBV28 and TRBJ1-5, with D perhaps TRBD1 (5 bases). CDR1 MDHEN and CDR2 SYDVKM come from the germline V gene. Trimming removed 4 bases at V and 1 base at J, with 11 bases between. CDR3 size: 15 residues. CDR3: CASSSSRASNQPQHF. The CDR3 region has the DNA TGTGCCAGCAGTTCGTCCAGGGCGAGCAATCAGCCCCAGCATTTT.

The V call is TRBV5-1, the J call TRBJ2-3, with D perhaps matching TRBD2 (5 bases). The CDR3 sequence is 16 residues long. Germline CDR1 reads SGHRS; CDR2 reads YFSETQ. The V and J ends lost 4 bases and 2 bases respectively, with 17 bases between them. The chain's CDR3 is CASSGRAPNITDTQYF. As DNA, the CDR3 is TGCGCCAGCAGCGGGCGGGCCCCAAATATCACAGATACGCAGTATTTT.

The V call is TRBV7-6, the J call TRBJ1-2; D ambiguous. This CDR3 region has 14 residues. V lost 1 base and J 5 bases, leaving 11 bases between the germline ends. CDR1 and CDR2 from the germline V gene are SGHVS and FNYEAQ. The CDR3 loop is CASSLVPGLYGYTF. The CDR3 DNA sequence: TGTGCCAGCAGCTTAGTGCCAGGACTTTATGGCTACACCTTC.

This chain connects TRBV2 to TRBJ1-1; D is possibly TRBD1 (5 bases). Germline V gene data show CDR1 as SNHLY and CDR2 as FYNNEI. The CDR3 sequence is 11 residues long. V lost 8 bases and J lost 7, with 11 bases in between. CDR3 amino acids: CASQGSIEAFF. Written as DNA, the CDR3 is TGTGCCAGCCAGGGAAGTATTGAAGCTTTCTTT. Full variable domain (remainder filled in from reference TRBV2 and TRBJ1-1): EPEVTQTPSHQVTQMGQEVILRCVPISNHLYFYWYRQILGQKVEFLVSFYNNEISEKSEIFDDQFSVERPDGSNFTLKIRSTKLEDSAMYFCASQGSIEAFFGQGTRLTVV.

The genes are TRBV7-8 and TRBJ1-2; D remains unclear. Germline loops: CDR1 SGHVS, CDR2 FQNEAQ. The CDR3 consists of 15 residues. The V gene lost 1 base and the J gene lost 7 bases, with 16 bases spanning the gap. The CDR3, as DNA: TGTGCCAGCAGCTTAGAGAGGAGAGGGAACAGTGGCTACACCTTC. Amino acid sequence: CASSLERRGNSGYTF.

Only a few counts were recorded for this clone. The chain recombines TRBV5-6 with TRBJ2-7; 9 bases align to TRBD1. The trim removed 4 bases at V and 3 bases at J, leaving 5 bases unmatched. CDR1 and CDR2 (germline): SGHDT, YYEEEE. CDR3 size: 14 residues. Here the CDR3 DNA reads TGTGCCAGCAGCAACCGGGACAGGGACTACGAGCAGTACTTC. The encoded protein is CASSNRDRDYEQYF.

V usage is TRBV19 and J usage is TRBJ1-2, with 8 bases aligning to TRBD1. The CDR3 totals 14 residues. The J segment lost 6 bases and the V segment lost 4 bases, leaving 7 bases of the junction unmatched. Germline loops: CDR1 LNHDA, CDR2 SQIVND (reference sequence). For the CDR3, the DNA is TGTGCCAGTAGTACGCGACAGGGGAGAAATGGCTACACCTTC. Translation gives CASSTRQGRNGYTF.

This clone was detected only a few times. The V and J genes are TRBV14 and TRBJ1-3; D gene uncertain. The germline V gene encodes CDR1 SGHDN and CDR2 FVKESK. The CDR3 loop spans 13 amino acids. V was pared by 5 bases and J by 4 bases, with 9 bases between. The CDR3, as DNA: TGTGCCAGCAGCGAAGGGAGGGGAAACACCATATATTTT. Its translation is CASSEGRGNTIYF.

The chain recombines TRBV7-2 with TRBJ2-1, with 8 bases lining up with TRBD2. This CDR3 comprises 15 residues. Looked up from germline, CDR1 is SGHTA and CDR2 is FQGNSA. The ends lost 3 bases at V and 7 bases at J; junction bases unmatched: 8. CDR3 in DNA: TGTGCCAGCAGCTTTTCGGGGGGGCTGAGAAATGAGCAGTTCTTC. Its protein product is CASSFSGGLRNEQFF.